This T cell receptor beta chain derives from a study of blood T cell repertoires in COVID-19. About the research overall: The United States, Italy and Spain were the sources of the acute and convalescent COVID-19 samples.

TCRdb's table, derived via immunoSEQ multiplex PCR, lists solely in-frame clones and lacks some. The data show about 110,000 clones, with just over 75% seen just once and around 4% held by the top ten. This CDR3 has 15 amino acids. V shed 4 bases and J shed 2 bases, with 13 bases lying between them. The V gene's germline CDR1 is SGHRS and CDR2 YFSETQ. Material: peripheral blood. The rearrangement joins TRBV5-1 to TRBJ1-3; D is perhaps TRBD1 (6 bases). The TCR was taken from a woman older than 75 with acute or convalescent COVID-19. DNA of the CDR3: TGCGCCAGCAGCCCCGCCGGGACAACTGGAAACACCATATATTTT. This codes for CASSPAGTTGNTIYF.